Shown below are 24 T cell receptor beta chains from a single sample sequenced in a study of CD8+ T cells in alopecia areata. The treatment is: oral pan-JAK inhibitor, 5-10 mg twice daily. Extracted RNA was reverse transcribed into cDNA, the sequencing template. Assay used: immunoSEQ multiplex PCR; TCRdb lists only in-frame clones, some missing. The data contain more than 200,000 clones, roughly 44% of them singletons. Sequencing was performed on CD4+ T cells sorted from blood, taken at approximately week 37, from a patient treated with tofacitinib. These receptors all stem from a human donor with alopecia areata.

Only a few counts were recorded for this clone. The CDR3 DNA sequence: TGTGCCAGCAGGCCACGGGGGAACCTAGCTTTCTTT. This translates into CASRPRGNLAFF. The genes are TRBV2 and TRBJ1-1; possible D gene TRBD1, 5 bases. Trimming took 6 bases from V and 10 from J, leaving 15 bases between them. Germline loops: CDR1 SNHLY, CDR2 FYNNEI. This CDR3 is 12 amino acids long. The variable domain in full, with the rest retrieved from reference TRBV2 and TRBJ1-1, is EPEVTQTPSHQVTQMGQEVILRCVPISNHLYFYWYRQILGQKVEFLVSFYNNEISEKSEIFDDQFSVERPDGSNFTLKIRSTKLEDSAMYFCASRPRGNLAFFGQGTRLTVV.

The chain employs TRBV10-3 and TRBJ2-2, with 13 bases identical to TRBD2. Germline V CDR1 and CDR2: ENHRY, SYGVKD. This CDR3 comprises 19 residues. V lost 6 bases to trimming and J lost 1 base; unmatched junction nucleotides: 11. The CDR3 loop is CAISSGLAGRSGNTGELFF. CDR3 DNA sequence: TGTGCCATCAGCTCGGGACTAGCGGGACGATCTGGGAACACCGGGGAGCTGTTTTTT.

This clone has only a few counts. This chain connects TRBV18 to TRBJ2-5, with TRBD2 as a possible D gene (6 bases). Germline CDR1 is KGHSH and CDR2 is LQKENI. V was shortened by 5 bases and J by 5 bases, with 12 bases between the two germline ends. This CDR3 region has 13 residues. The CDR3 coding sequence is TGTGCCAGCTCAATCGGGGGTACGGAGACCCAGTACTTC. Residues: CASSIGGTETQYF.

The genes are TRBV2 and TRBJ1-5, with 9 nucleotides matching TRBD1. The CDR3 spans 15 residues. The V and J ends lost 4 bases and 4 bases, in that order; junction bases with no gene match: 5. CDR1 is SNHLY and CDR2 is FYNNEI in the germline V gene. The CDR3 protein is CASSGRTGVNQPQHF. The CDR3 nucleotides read TGTGCCAGCAGTGGAAGGACAGGGGTTAATCAGCCCCAGCATTTT.

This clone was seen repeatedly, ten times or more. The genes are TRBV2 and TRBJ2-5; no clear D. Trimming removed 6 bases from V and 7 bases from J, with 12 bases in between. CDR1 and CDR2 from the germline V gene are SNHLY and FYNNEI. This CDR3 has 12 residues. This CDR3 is CASSPASGTQYF. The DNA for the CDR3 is TGTGCCAGCAGCCCGGCCTCGGGGACCCAGTACTTC.

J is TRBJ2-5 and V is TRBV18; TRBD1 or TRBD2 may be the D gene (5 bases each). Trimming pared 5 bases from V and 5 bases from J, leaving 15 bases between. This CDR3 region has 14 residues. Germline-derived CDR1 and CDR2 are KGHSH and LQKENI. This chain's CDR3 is CASSGTNQRETQYF. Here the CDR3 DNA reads TGTGCCAGCTCAGGGACGAATCAAAGGGAGACCCAGTACTTC.

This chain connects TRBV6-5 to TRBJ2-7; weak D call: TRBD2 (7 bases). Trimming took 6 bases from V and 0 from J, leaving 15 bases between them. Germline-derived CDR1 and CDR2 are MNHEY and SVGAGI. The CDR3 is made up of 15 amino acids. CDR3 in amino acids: CASRVGGADSYEQYF. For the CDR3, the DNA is TGTGCCAGCAGAGTGGGGGGGGCTGACTCCTACGAGCAGTACTTC.

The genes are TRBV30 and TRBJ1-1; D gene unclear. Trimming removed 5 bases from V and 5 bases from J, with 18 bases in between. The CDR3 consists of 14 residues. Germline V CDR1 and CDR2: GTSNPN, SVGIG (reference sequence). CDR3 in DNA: TGTGCCTGGGATACTTCGTCTTTGGGGACTGAAGCTTTCTTT. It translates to CAWDTSSLGTEAFF.

As DNA, the CDR3 is TGTGCCAGCAGTTTAGGGGGACAGGGGGCGATCGGAGGCTACACCTTC. Encoded protein: CASSLGGQGAIGGYTF. This chain links TRBV28 with TRBJ1-2, with 12 bases fitting TRBD1. With V trimmed by 2 bases and J by 8 bases, 9 bases remained unmatched. This CDR3 is built from 16 residues. CDR1 and CDR2 (germline): MDHEN, SYDVKM.

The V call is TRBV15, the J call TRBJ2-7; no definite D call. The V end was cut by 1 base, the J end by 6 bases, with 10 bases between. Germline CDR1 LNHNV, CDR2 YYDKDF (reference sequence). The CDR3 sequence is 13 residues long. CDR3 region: CATSRGDTGEQYF. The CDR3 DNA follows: TGTGCCACCAGCAGAGGTGACACGGGCGAGCAGTACTTC.

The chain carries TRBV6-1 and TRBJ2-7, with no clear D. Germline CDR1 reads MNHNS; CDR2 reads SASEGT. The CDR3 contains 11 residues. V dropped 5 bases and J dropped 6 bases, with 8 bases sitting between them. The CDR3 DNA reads TGTGCCAGCAGTCCGCGCGCCGAGCAGTACTTC. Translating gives CASSPRAEQYF.

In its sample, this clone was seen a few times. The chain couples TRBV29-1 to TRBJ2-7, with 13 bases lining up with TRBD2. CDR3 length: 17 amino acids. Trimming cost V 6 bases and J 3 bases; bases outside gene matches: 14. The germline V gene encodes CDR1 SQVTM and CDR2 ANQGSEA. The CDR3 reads CSVTGQGGLAGNYEQYF. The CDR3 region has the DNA TGCAGCGTGACCGGACAGGGGGGACTAGCGGGAAACTACGAGCAGTACTTC.

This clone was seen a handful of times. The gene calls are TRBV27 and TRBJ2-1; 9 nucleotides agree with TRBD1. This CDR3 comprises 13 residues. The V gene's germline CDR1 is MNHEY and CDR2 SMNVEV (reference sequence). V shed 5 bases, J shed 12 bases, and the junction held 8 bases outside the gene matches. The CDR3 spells CASSPTGGASQFF. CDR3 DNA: TGTGCCAGCAGTCCCACAGGGGGCGCCTCGCAGTTCTTC.

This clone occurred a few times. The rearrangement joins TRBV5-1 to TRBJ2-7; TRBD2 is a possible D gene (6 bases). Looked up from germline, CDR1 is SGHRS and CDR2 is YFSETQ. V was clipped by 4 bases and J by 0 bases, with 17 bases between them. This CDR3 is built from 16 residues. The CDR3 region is CASSPAREPSSYEQYF. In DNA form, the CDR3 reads TGCGCCAGCAGCCCGGCACGGGAGCCAAGCTCCTACGAGCAGTACTTC.

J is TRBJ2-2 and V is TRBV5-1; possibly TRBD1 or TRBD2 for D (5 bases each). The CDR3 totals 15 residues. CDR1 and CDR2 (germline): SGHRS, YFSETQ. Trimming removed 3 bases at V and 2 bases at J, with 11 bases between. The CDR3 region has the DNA TGCGCCAGCAGCTCCGGGACCCCAAACACCGGGGAGCTGTTTTTT. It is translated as CASSSGTPNTGELFF.

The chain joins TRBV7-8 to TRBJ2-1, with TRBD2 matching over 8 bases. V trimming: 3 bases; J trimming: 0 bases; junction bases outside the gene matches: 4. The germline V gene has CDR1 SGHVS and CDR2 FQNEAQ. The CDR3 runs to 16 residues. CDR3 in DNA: TGTGCCAGCAGCTTCCGGCGGGAGGCCTCCTACAATGAGCAGTTCTTC. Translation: CASSFRREASYNEQFF.

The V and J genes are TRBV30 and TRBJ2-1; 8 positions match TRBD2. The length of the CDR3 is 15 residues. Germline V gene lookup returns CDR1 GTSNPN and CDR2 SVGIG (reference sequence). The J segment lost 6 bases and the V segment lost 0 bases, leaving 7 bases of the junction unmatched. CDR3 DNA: TGTGCCTGGAGTGTACGAGTAGCGGGAACCAATGAGCAGTTCTTC. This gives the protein CAWSVRVAGTNEQFF.

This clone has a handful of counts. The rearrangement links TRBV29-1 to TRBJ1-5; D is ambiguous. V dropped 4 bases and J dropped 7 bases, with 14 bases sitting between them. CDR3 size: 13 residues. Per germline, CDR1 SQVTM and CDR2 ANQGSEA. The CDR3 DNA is TGCAGCGTTGTTTGGGGAGTTGGGCAGCCCCAGCATTTT. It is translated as CSVVWGVGQPQHF.

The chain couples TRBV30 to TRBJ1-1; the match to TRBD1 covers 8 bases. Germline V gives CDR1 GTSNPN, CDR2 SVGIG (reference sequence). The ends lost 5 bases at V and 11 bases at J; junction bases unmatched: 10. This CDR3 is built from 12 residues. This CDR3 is CAWRTGWEDAFF. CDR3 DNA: TGTGCCTGGCGGACAGGGTGGGAGGATGCTTTCTTT.

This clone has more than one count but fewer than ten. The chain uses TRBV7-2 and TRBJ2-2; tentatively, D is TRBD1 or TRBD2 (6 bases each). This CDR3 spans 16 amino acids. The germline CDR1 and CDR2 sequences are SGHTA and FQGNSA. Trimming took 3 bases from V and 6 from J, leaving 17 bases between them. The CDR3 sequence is CASSFAGHKASGELFF. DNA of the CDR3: TGTGCCAGCAGCTTTGCGGGACATAAAGCTTCCGGGGAGCTGTTTTTT. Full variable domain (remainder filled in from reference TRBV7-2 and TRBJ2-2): GAGVSQSPSNKVTEKGKDVELRCDPISGHTALYWYRQSLGQGLEFLIYFQGNSAPDKSGLPSDRFSAERTGGSVSTLTIQRTQQEDSAVYLCASSFAGHKASGELFFGEGSRLTVL.

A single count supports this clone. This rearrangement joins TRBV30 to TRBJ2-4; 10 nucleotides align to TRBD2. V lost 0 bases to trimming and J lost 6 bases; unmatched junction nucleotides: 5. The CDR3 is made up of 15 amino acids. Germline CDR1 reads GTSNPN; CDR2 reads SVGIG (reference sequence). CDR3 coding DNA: TGTGCCTGGAGTGTAGACCCTAGCGGGAGAAACATTCAGTACTTC. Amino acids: CAWSVDPSGRNIQYF.

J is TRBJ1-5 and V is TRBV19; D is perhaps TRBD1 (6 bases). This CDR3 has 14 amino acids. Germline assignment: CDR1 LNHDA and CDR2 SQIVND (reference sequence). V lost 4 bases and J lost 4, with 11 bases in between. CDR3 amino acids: CASSTGQTNQPQHF. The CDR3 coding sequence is TGTGCCAGTAGTACAGGACAGACAAATCAGCCCCAGCATTTT.

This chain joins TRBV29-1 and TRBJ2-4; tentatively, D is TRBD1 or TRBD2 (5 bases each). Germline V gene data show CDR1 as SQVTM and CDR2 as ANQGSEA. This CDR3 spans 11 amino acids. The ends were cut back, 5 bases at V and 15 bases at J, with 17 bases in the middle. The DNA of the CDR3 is TGCAGCGTTCTTCCGGGACGTGTTGTGTACTTC. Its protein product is CSVLPGRVVYF.

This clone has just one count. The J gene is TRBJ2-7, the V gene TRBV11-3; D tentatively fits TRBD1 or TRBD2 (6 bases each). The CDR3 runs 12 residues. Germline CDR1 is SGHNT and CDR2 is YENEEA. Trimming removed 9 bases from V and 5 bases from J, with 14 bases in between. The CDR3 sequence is CARGASEHEQYF. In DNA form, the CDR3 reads TGTGCCAGGGGGGCTAGCGAGCACGAGCAGTACTTC.